One sample yielded the 21 T cell receptor beta chains listed below, sequenced in a study of shared clonotypes between healthy human individuals. TCRdb keeps only in-frame clones here, not all; method: immunoSEQ multiplex PCR. The data hold about 490,000 clones, with around 79% observed a single time. The sample taken for sequencing was PBMCs. The receptors derive from a woman between 35 and 50 years old in good health. Some clones in this sample may be carry-over from other donors' samples.

This clone was observed a single time. This sequence joins TRBV18 and TRBJ2-7, with TRBD2 identical over 10 bases. Germline V gene sequence: CDR1 KGHSH, CDR2 LQKENI. V lost 2 bases, J lost 0 bases, and 4 bases stayed unmatched. CDR3 size: 16 residues. CDR3 nucleotides: TGTGCCAGCTCACCAGCCTTAGCGGGAGGCTCCTACGAGCAGTACTTC. Its protein product is CASSPALAGGSYEQYF.

This clone appeared a single time. A much larger clone is a single base away; this may be a read error. The sample contains more than one DNA sequence encoding this CDR3. This chain joins TRBV28 and TRBJ1-5; TRBD1 matches 7 bases. Germline V gene sequence: CDR1 MDHEN, CDR2 SYDVKM. CDR3 length: 17 amino acids. The CDR3 coding sequence is TGTGCCAGCAGTCGGACTGCGTACAGGGGAAGCAATCAACCCCAGCATTTT. It encodes CASSRTAYRGSNQPQHF. The full variable domain, with the rest looked up from reference TRBV28 and TRBJ1-5, is DVKVTQSSRYLVKRTGEKVFLECVQDMDHENMFWYRQDPGLGLRLIYFSYDVKMKEKGDIPEGYSVSREKKERFSLILESASTNQTSMYLCASSRTAYRGSNQPQHFGDGTRLSIL.

CDR3 DNA sequence: TGTGCCAGCAGCTCGGACAGGACCTACGAGCAGTACTTC. It codes for CASSSDRTYEQYF. V is TRBV6-1 and J is TRBJ2-7; 7 bases match TRBD1. J gave up 2 bases and V 6 bases, and 4 bases lay outside the gene matches. The V gene's germline CDR1 is MNHNS and CDR2 SASEGT. This CDR3 comprises 13 residues.

The rearrangement links TRBV30 to TRBJ2-7, with D maybe TRBD1 (7 bases). Trimming removed 3 bases from V and 5 bases from J, with 20 bases in between. The CDR3 contains 15 residues. Germline V gene lookup returns CDR1 GTSNPN and CDR2 SVGIG (reference sequence). The CDR3 reads CAWSPGGQGDNEQYF. The DNA for the CDR3 is TGTGCCTGGAGCCCAGGGGGGCAGGGGGATAACGAGCAGTACTTC.

The chain is built from TRBV18 and TRBJ2-1, with 7 positions matching TRBD2. V lost 1 base, J lost 9 bases, and 6 bases stayed unmatched. This CDR3 has 14 amino acids. Per the germline V gene, CDR1 is KGHSH and CDR2 is LQKENI. The CDR3 loop reads CASSPQTSPSEQFF. CDR3 bases: TGTGCCAGCTCACCACAGACTAGCCCATCTGAGCAGTTCTTC.

The genes are TRBV27 and TRBJ2-1; TRBD1 is a possible D gene (5 bases). Trimming left V 0 bases short and J 4 bases short, with 10 bases between. The germline V gene has CDR1 MNHEY and CDR2 SMNVEV (reference sequence). This CDR3 comprises 15 residues. The CDR3 spells CASSLSGPPYNEQFF. The CDR3 DNA follows: TGTGCCAGCAGTTTATCGGGGCCACCTTACAATGAGCAGTTCTTC.

The sample holds a few counts of this clone. This chain joins TRBV13 and TRBJ2-5, with D unclear. The better agreement between TRBJ2-7 and the DNA end casts doubt on the J call. Germline V gene lookup returns CDR1 PRHDT and CDR2 FYEKMQ (reference sequence). This CDR3 spans 14 amino acids. The chain's CDR3 is CASSLTPYSYEQYF. The CDR3 bases are TGTGCCAGCAGCCTAACCCCCTACTCCTACGAGCAGTACTTC.

The CDR3 sequence: CASSPPAQGRTGTEAFF. The CDR3 DNA sequence: TGTGCCAGCAGCCCCCCGGCCCAGGGAAGGACGGGCACTGAAGCTTTCTTT. The V gene is TRBV7-2, the J gene TRBJ1-1, with D maybe TRBD1 (5 bases). Germline CDR1 is SGHTA and CDR2 is FQGNSA. This CDR3 contains 17 residues. V lost 5 bases, J lost 4 bases, and 23 bases lay in between.

This rearrangement joins TRBV13 to TRBJ2-2; 8 bases are a match to TRBD2. Germline V gene data show CDR1 as PRHDT and CDR2 as FYEKMQ (reference sequence). V was clipped by 6 bases and J by 0 bases; unmatched bases: 12. The CDR3 spans 18 residues. DNA of the CDR3: TGTGCCAGCAGTCCGGGACTAGGACTTTCCGCGAACACCGGGGAGCTGTTTTTT. This translates into CASSPGLGLSANTGELFF.

The chain employs TRBV7-9 and TRBJ2-2; D gene uncertain. CDR3 size: 15 residues. Germline CDR1 is SEHNR and CDR2 is FQNEAQ (reference sequence). With 2 bases removed from V and 0 bases from J, the gap between germline ends came to 7 bases. This CDR3 is CASSLLSSNTGELFF. DNA for the CDR3: TGTGCCAGCAGCTTACTATCTTCGAACACCGGGGAGCTGTTTTTT.

CDR3 loop: CASSTIDTRVGDTQYF. The CDR3 DNA is TGTGCCAGCTCAACTATCGACACCCGGGTCGGAGATACGCAGTATTTT. V gene TRBV18 combines with J gene TRBJ2-3; D is ambiguous. There are 16 residues in the CDR3. CDR1 is KGHSH and CDR2 is LQKENI in the germline V gene. The V end was cut by 5 bases, the J end by 5 bases, with 20 bases between.

This clone has only one observation. This sequence joins TRBV19 and TRBJ2-7; 11 bases agree with TRBD1. The germline CDR1 and CDR2 sequences are LNHDA and SQIVND (reference sequence). V lost 3 bases and J lost 4; bases outside the gene matches: 2. This CDR3 region has 14 residues. CDR3 in amino acids: CASSIGDRGYEQYF. The DNA of the CDR3 is TGTGCCAGTAGTATCGGGGACAGGGGGTACGAGCAGTACTTC. The full variable domain, with the rest looked up from reference TRBV19 and TRBJ2-7, is DGGITQSPKYLFRKEGQNVTLSCEQNLNHDAMYWYRQDPGQGLRLIYYSQIVNDFQKGDIAEGYSVSREKKESFPLTVTSAQKNPTAFYLCASSIGDRGYEQYFGPGTRLTVT.

As for this clone: This likely reflects a read error, since a far larger clone is one base away. The same CDR3 is also encoded by other DNA sequences in this sample. This chain joins TRBV6-1 and TRBJ2-3, with D possibly being TRBD2 (6 bases). V lost 3 bases to trimming and J lost 3 bases, with 16 bases between them. Germline V CDR1 and CDR2: MNHNS, SASEGT. The CDR3 has 16 residues. The CDR3 reads CASSEGLGGPTDTQYF. CDR3 DNA sequence: TGTGCCAGCAGTGAGGGATTGGGAGGACCAACAGATACGCAGTATTTT.

The V and J genes are TRBV2 and TRBJ2-5; no clear D. CDR1 and CDR2 from the germline V gene are SNHLY and FYNNEI. Trimming stripped 6 bases from V and 4 bases from J, with 12 bases between. The CDR3 is 13 residues long. Here the CDR3 DNA reads TGTGCCAGCAGCAGGTGGGAAGGAGAGACCCAGTACTTC. Amino acids: CASSRWEGETQYF.

Points on this clone: This sequence may be a read error, since a much larger clone differs from it by one base. V gene TRBV7-9 combines with J gene TRBJ2-7; D unresolved. The germline V gene encodes CDR1 SEHNR and CDR2 FQNEAQ (reference sequence). This CDR3 region has 11 residues. Trimming took 5 bases from V and 3 from J, leaving 5 bases between them. In DNA form, the CDR3 reads TGTGCCAGCAGCGGAAACTACGAGCAGTACTTC. Its protein product is CASSGNYEQYF.

This chain connects TRBV4-3 to TRBJ2-5, with 9 bases aligning to TRBD2. CDR1 is LGHNA and CDR2 is YSLEER in the germline V gene. This CDR3 has 15 residues. The V and J ends lost 0 bases and 7 bases, in that order; junction bases with no gene match: 6. Here the CDR3 reads CASSQEASGVGTQYF. CDR3 nucleotides: TGCGCCAGCAGCCAAGAGGCTAGCGGGGTGGGGACCCAGTACTTC.

This clone was observed a single time. The rearrangement links TRBV7-2 to TRBJ2-7; TRBD2 matches at 7 bases. Germline CDR1 SGHTA, CDR2 FQGNSA. CDR3 length: 15 residues. V lost 5 bases to trimming and J lost 0 bases; unmatched junction nucleotides: 7. This CDR3 is CASSDPSGSSYEQYF. CDR3 coding DNA: TGTGCCAGCAGCGACCCTAGCGGAAGCTCCTACGAGCAGTACTTC.

The V gene is TRBV10-2, the J gene TRBJ2-7; tentative D call: TRBD2 (7 bases). The ends were cut back, 3 bases at V and 2 bases at J, with 23 bases in the middle. This CDR3 has 18 residues. Germline assignment: CDR1 WSHSY and CDR2 SAAADI. The DNA for the CDR3 is TGCGCCAGCAGTGATGCCCTAGGGGGGGCTAGCGGAACCTACGAGCAGTACTTC. This codes for CASSDALGGASGTYEQYF.

In its sample, this clone was seen a few times. The sample has other DNA sequences that encode this CDR3 too. The chain combines TRBV5-1 with TRBJ1-1; possibly TRBD1 for D (5 bases). V was pared by 1 base and J by 2 bases, with 9 bases between. The CDR3 consists of 14 residues. Germline CDR1 and CDR2: SGHRS and YFSETQ. The CDR3 DNA follows: TGCGCCAGCAGCTTGCAGGGACGAAACACTGAAGCTTTCTTT. Translating it yields CASSLQGRNTEAFF.

The chain joins TRBV19 to TRBJ1-1, with a tentative D call TRBD1 (6 bases). Germline CDR1 reads LNHDA; CDR2 reads SQIVND (reference sequence). V dropped 7 bases and J dropped 5 bases, with 11 bases sitting between them. This CDR3 has 12 residues. DNA of the CDR3: TGTGCCAGTATAAGGAGGGGGACTGAAGCTTTCTTT. Its translation is CASIRRGTEAFF.

V is TRBV19 and J is TRBJ1-2; maybe TRBD1 (6 bases). V lost 3 bases, J lost 1 base, and 12 bases lay in between. The CDR3 length is 15 residues. Germline CDR1 LNHDA, CDR2 SQIVND (reference sequence). The CDR3 here is CASSITGPLNYGYTF. The CDR3 DNA reads as TGTGCCAGTAGTATTACAGGGCCCCTTAACTATGGCTACACCTTC.